Listed below are T cell receptor beta chains from one sample, sequenced in a study of blood T cell repertoires in COVID-19. This table comes from immunoSEQ multiplex PCR, and its TCRdb copy is limited to in-frame clones, with some not included. Seen here are about 250,000 clones, approximately 82% observed once, and the top ten hold roughly 8.6%. What was sequenced was peripheral blood. Receptors were obtained from a man aged 40-49 years with active or convalescent COVID-19. The conserved cysteine and the conserved F or W are not part of the CDR3 here. Only part of the rows carry a size: once, few, many, or a class if the clone is expanded.

j_gene,v_gene,abundance,CDR3aa
TRBJ1-2,TRBV23-1,once,ASSPPQQEYGYT
TRBJ1-2,TRBV4-2,.,ASSREVQEDYGYT
TRBJ1-1,TRBV7-2,.,ASSYHPGELNTEAF
TRBJ2-7,TRBV13,once,ASSSWTIEYEQY
TRBJ1-5,TRBV2,once,ASSKGQGRNQPQH
TRBJ2-7,TRBV10-1,.,ASSESVGQGPAPDYEQY
TRBJ1-4,TRBV19,.,ASDSGEKLF
TRBJ2-7,TRBV19,.,ASSIFGQARYEQY
TRBJ2-1,TRBV27,.,ASRGTSNEQF
TRBJ2-1,TRBV5-1,once,ASSRIEGDNEQF
TRBJ1-2,TRBV28,.,ASSFGQGALGYT
TRBJ1-2,TRBV24-1,.,ATSDQTGTVGYT
TRBJ1-4,TRBV6-5,.,ASSYGGDNEKLF
TRBJ2-7,TRBV6-2/TRBV6-3,.,ASSFGNPYEQY
TRBJ2-7,TRBV5-8,once,ASGRDRVSYEQY
TRBJ1-1,TRBV7-3,.,ASSSEMNTEAF
TRBJ2-7,TRBV6-1,.,ASSEKTGYEQY